The rows below give T cell receptor beta chains drawn from one sample of a study of T cells in Graves' hyperthyroidism and ophthalmopathy. TCRdb processed the multiplex PCR reads anew with MiXCR; each CDR3 protein has one entry. This sample yields about 600,000 distinct CDR3 sequences, of which 14% are seen a single time; roughly 7.7% belongs to the top ten. The source material was blood. The receptors were gathered from a woman aged 18-35 years with Graves' ophthalmopathy. Each CDR3 is given with its conserved first and last residue. The D gene is left open where the match is weak. Only some rows state a clone size, as once, few, many or a class for expanded clones.

len: 15; d_gene: -; j_gene: TRBJ1-2; v_gene: TRBV7-2; abundance: many; CDR3aa: CASSSRQIDRSGYTF; CDR3nt: TGTGCCAGCAGCTCCAGACAGATTGATAGGTCTGGCTACACCTTC
len: 14; d_gene: -; j_gene: TRBJ1-1; v_gene: TRBV25-1; abundance: few; CDR3aa: CASSEGMDPPEAFF; CDR3nt: TGTGCCAGCAGTGAGGGTATGGATCCGCCTGAAGCTTTCTTT
len: 17; d_gene: -; j_gene: TRBJ2-2; v_gene: TRBV12-3/TRBV12-4; abundance: -; CDR3aa: CASSLALGVGNTGELFF; CDR3nt: TGTGCCAGCAGTTTAGCCCTCGGGGTGGGGAACACCGGGGAGCTGTTTTTT
len: 18; d_gene: TRBD1; j_gene: TRBJ2-3; v_gene: TRBV19; abundance: -; CDR3aa: CASGKPPRQGPYTDTQYF; CDR3nt: TGTGCCAGTGGCAAGCCCCCCCGACAGGGACCGTACACAGATACGCAGTATTTT
len: 15; d_gene: -; j_gene: TRBJ1-3; v_gene: TRBV11-1; abundance: -; CDR3aa: CASSFSVGYGNTIYF; CDR3nt: TGTGCCAGCAGCTTCTCGGTCGGATACGGAAACACCATATATTTT
len: 15; d_gene: -; j_gene: TRBJ2-6; v_gene: TRBV6-1; abundance: -; CDR3aa: CASSPGFSGANVLTF; CDR3nt: TGTGCCAGCAGTCCCGGATTCTCTGGGGCCAACGTCCTGACTTTC
len: 14; d_gene: TRBD1; j_gene: TRBJ2-7; v_gene: TRBV7-9; abundance: few; CDR3aa: CASSWDSQTYEQYF; CDR3nt: TGTGCCAGCAGCTGGGACAGCCAAACCTACGAGCAGTACTTC
len: 19; d_gene: TRBD2; j_gene: TRBJ2-5; v_gene: TRBV9; abundance: once; CDR3aa: CASSVKGLAGVAFGETQYF; CDR3nt: TGTGCCAGCAGCGTTAAAGGACTAGCGGGAGTTGCGTTTGGGGAGACCCAGTACTTC
len: 14; d_gene: -; j_gene: TRBJ2-1; v_gene: TRBV7-9; abundance: many; CDR3aa: CASRRKGPIDEQFF; CDR3nt: TGTGCCAGCAGACGGAAGGGGCCCATCGATGAGCAGTTCTTC
len: 15; d_gene: -; j_gene: TRBJ1-3; v_gene: TRBV19; abundance: few; CDR3aa: CASRRPQGPGNTIYF; CDR3nt: TGTGCCAGCCGTCGTCCCCAGGGACCTGGAAACACCATATATTTT
len: 13; d_gene: -; j_gene: TRBJ2-1; v_gene: TRBV11-3; abundance: many; CDR3aa: CASSLITYNEQFF; CDR3nt: TGTGCCAGCAGCTTAATCACCTACAATGAGCAGTTCTTC
len: 15; d_gene: -; j_gene: TRBJ1-3; v_gene: TRBV19; abundance: few; CDR3aa: CASSPQDLSGNTIYF; CDR3nt: TGTGCCAGTAGTCCACAGGACCTCTCTGGAAACACCATATATTTT
len: 14; d_gene: TRBD2; j_gene: TRBJ2-1; v_gene: TRBV12-3/TRBV12-4; abundance: many; CDR3aa: CASSLAGGSSEQFF; CDR3nt: TGTGCCAGCAGTTTAGCGGGCGGGAGTAGTGAGCAGTTCTTC
len: 13; d_gene: -; j_gene: TRBJ1-2; v_gene: TRBV12-3/TRBV12-4; abundance: many; CDR3aa: CASSLILGNGYTF; CDR3nt: TGTGCCAGCAGTTTAATCTTGGGAAATGGCTACACCTTC
len: 16; d_gene: -; j_gene: TRBJ2-2; v_gene: TRBV9; abundance: -; CDR3aa: CASSVVSGENTGELFF; CDR3nt: TGTGCCAGCAGCGTAGTATCCGGGGAGAACACCGGGGAGCTGTTTTTT
len: 13; d_gene: -; j_gene: TRBJ2-3; v_gene: TRBV2; abundance: many; CDR3aa: CARAGRGTDTQYF; CDR3nt: TGTGCCAGGGCGGGGCGGGGCACAGATACGCAGTATTTT
len: 13; d_gene: -; j_gene: TRBJ2-5; v_gene: TRBV2; abundance: many; CDR3aa: CASTRARQETQYF; CDR3nt: TGTGCCAGCACACGAGCGCGTCAAGAGACCCAGTACTTC
len: 15; d_gene: -; j_gene: TRBJ2-1; v_gene: TRBV5-5; abundance: -; CDR3aa: CASSLIRISYNEQFF; CDR3nt: TGTGCCAGCAGCTTAATACGAATATCCTACAATGAGCAGTTCTTC
len: 13; d_gene: -; j_gene: TRBJ2-7; v_gene: TRBV19; abundance: -; CDR3aa: CASSTRDSYEQYF; CDR3nt: TGTGCCAGTAGTACTCGGGACTCCTACGAGCAGTACTTC
len: 13; d_gene: -; j_gene: TRBJ2-2; v_gene: TRBV3-1; abundance: many; CDR3aa: CASSQGVGGELFF; CDR3nt: TGTGCCAGCAGCCAAGGTGTTGGCGGGGAGCTGTTTTTT
len: 16; d_gene: -; j_gene: TRBJ1-1; v_gene: TRBV12-3/TRBV12-4; abundance: -; CDR3aa: CASTPGPYPSNTEAFF; CDR3nt: TGTGCCAGCACACCGGGACCTTACCCTTCGAACACTGAAGCTTTCTTT
len: 14; d_gene: -; j_gene: TRBJ1-1; v_gene: TRBV4-1; abundance: many; CDR3aa: CASSQADSFTEAFF; CDR3nt: TGCGCCAGCAGCCAAGCTGACAGTTTCACTGAAGCTTTCTTT
len: 17; d_gene: -; j_gene: TRBJ2-3; v_gene: TRBV28; abundance: many; CDR3aa: CASSQGGAINSADTQYF; CDR3nt: TGTGCCAGCAGTCAAGGGGGGGCGATAAATAGTGCAGATACGCAGTATTTT
len: 13; d_gene: TRBD2; j_gene: TRBJ2-1; v_gene: TRBV11-2; abundance: many; CDR3aa: CASSLTSDTPQFF; CDR3nt: TGTGCCAGCAGCCTGACTAGCGATACTCCGCAGTTCTTC
len: 13; d_gene: -; j_gene: TRBJ1-2; v_gene: TRBV5-1; abundance: few; CDR3aa: CASSLEGVDGYTF; CDR3nt: TGCGCCAGCAGCTTGGAAGGGGTCGATGGCTACACCTTC
len: 14; d_gene: -; j_gene: TRBJ1-3; v_gene: TRBV30; abundance: -; CDR3aa: CACGRALSGNTIYF; CDR3nt: TGTGCCTGCGGCAGGGCCCTCTCTGGAAACACCATATATTTT
len: 15; d_gene: TRBD2; j_gene: TRBJ2-1; v_gene: TRBV20-1; abundance: many; CDR3aa: CSAPRAGGDYNEQFF; CDR3nt: TGCAGTGCCCCAAGGGCGGGAGGTGACTACAATGAGCAGTTCTTC
len: 16; d_gene: -; j_gene: TRBJ2-2; v_gene: TRBV28; abundance: many; CDR3aa: CASSPPGTGITGELFF; CDR3nt: TGTGCCAGCAGTCCCCCAGGTACAGGGATCACCGGGGAGCTGTTTTTT
len: 17; d_gene: TRBD2; j_gene: TRBJ2-2; v_gene: TRBV7-9; abundance: many; CDR3aa: CASSWPRTSGSTGELFF; CDR3nt: TGTGCCAGCAGCTGGCCCCGGACTAGCGGGAGTACCGGGGAGCTGTTTTTT
len: 21; d_gene: TRBD1; j_gene: TRBJ1-6; v_gene: TRBV5-1; abundance: -; CDR3aa: CASSPLLPGQGRNSYNSPLHF; CDR3nt: TGCGCCAGCAGCCCGCTGCTCCCGGGACAGGGGCGAAACTCCTATAATTCACCCCTCCACTTT
len: 13; d_gene: -; j_gene: TRBJ2-5; v_gene: TRBV20-1; abundance: few; CDR3aa: CSARAGHKETQYF; CDR3nt: TGCAGTGCTAGAGCGGGACACAAAGAGACCCAGTACTTC
len: 14; d_gene: TRBD2; j_gene: TRBJ2-7; v_gene: TRBV5-5; abundance: -; CDR3aa: CASSLSGDYREQYF; CDR3nt: TGTGCCAGCAGCTTGAGCGGGGACTACCGCGAGCAGTACTTC
len: 15; d_gene: TRBD1; j_gene: TRBJ1-5; v_gene: TRBV7-3; abundance: many; CDR3aa: CASSALTGDDQPQHF; CDR3nt: TGTGCCAGCAGCGCCCTGACAGGGGACGATCAGCCCCAGCATTTT
len: 14; d_gene: -; j_gene: TRBJ2-2; v_gene: TRBV11-2; abundance: -; CDR3aa: CASSDRPTTGELFF; CDR3nt: TGTGCCAGCAGCGATAGACCCACGACCGGGGAGCTGTTTTTT
len: 13; d_gene: -; j_gene: TRBJ2-7; v_gene: TRBV2; abundance: many; CDR3aa: CASNGADTYEQYF; CDR3nt: TGTGCCAGCAACGGGGCGGACACCTACGAGCAGTACTTC